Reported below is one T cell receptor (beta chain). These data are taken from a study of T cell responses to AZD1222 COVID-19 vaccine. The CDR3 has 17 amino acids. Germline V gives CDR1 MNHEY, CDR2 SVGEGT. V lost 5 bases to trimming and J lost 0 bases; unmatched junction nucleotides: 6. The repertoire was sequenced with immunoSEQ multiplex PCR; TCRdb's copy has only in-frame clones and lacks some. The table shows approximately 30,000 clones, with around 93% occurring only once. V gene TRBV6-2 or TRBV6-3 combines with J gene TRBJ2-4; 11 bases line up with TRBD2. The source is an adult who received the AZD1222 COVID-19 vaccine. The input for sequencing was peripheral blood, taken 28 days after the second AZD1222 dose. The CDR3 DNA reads TGTGCCAGCAGTGGTGGGACTAGCGGAATAGCCAAAAACATTCAGTACTTC. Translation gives CASSGGTSGIAKNIQYF.